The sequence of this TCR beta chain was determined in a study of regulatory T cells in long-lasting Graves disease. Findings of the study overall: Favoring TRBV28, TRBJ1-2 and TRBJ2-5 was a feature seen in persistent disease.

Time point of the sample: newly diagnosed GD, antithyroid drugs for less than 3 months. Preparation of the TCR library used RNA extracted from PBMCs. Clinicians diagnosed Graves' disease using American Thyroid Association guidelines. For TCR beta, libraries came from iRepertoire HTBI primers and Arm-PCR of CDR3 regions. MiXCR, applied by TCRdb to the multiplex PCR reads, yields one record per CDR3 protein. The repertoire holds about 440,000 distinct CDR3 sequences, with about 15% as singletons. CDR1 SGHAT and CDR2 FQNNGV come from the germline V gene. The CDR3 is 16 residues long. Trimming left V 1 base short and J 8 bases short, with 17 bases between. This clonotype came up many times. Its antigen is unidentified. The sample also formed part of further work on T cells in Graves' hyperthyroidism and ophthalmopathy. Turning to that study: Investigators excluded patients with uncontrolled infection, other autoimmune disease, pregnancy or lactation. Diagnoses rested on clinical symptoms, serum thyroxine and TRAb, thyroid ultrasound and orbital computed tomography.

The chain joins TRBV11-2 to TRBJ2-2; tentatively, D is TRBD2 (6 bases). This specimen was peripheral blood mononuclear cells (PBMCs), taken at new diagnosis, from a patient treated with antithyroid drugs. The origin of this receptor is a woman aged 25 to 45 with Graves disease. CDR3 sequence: CASSLAPSAGTGELFF. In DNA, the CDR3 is TGTGCCAGCAGCTTAGCCCCTAGCGCTGGGACTGGGGAGCTGTTTTTT. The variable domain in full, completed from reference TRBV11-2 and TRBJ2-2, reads EAGVAQSPRYKIIEKRQSVAFWCNPISGHATLYWYQQILGQGPKLLIQFQNNGVVDDSQLPKDRFSAERLKGVDSTLKIQPAKLEDSAVYLCASSLAPSAGTGELFFGEGSRLTVL.